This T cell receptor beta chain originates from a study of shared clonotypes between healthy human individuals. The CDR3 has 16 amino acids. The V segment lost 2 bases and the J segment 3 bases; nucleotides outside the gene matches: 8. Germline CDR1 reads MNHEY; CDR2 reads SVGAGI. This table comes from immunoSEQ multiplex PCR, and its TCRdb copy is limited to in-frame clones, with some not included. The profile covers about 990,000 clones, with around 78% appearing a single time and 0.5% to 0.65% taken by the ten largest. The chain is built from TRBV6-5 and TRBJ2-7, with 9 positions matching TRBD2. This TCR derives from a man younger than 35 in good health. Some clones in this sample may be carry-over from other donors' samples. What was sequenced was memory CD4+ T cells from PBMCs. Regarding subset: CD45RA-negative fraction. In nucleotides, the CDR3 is TGTGCCAGCAGTTACCGCGTTCGGCGGGGGGGCTACGAGCAGTACTTC. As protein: CASSYRVRRGGYEQYF.